The clone carrying this T cell receptor beta chain was seen more than once but under ten times. Its antigen is unknown. Construction of naive CD8 libraries employed roughly 19,000 to 1,100,000 sorted cells together with 10%, 30% or 50% RNA. Sorted naive CD8 T cells were those defined as CD8+CD4-CCR7+CD45RA+. V was cut by 4 bases and J by 6 bases, with 18 bases left in between. Germline V gene lookup returns CDR1 SGDLS and CDR2 YYNGEE. The CDR3 has 15 residues. Methods described previously, with TCR primers listed, were used for bulk TCR libraries. TCRdb reanalysed the PCR reads using MiXCR and keeps one entry per CDR3 protein. Among approximately 680,000 distinct CDR3 sequences listed, around 25% were seen once. This sample is part of a study of molecular identifiers for immune sequencing clone quantification. Findings and limits, study-wide: Spiked Jurkat TCR RNA originating from one cell could reportedly be identified amid some 950,000 naive cells.

This TCR was sampled from a human donor in good health. Some libraries in this study had Jurkat cell RNA spiked in. The sample consisted of naive CD8+ T cells from blood, with Jurkat cell RNA spiked in. Subset indicated: FACS-sorted CD8+CD4-CCR7+CD45RA+ naive T cells. The rearrangement links TRBV9 to TRBJ2-3, with D maybe TRBD1 (6 bases). In DNA, the CDR3 is TGTGCCAGCAGCCCCCTTCTGGCTCAGGGGGATACGCAGTATTTT. Translation: CASSPLLAQGDTQYF. The full variable domain, in which reference TRBV9 and TRBJ2-3 provide the parts outside the CDR3, is DSGVTQTPKHLITATGQRVTLRCSPRSGDLSVYWYQQSLDQGLQFLIQYYNGEERAKGNILERFSAQQFPDLHSELNLSSLELGDSALYFCASSPLLAQGDTQYFGPGTRLTVL.